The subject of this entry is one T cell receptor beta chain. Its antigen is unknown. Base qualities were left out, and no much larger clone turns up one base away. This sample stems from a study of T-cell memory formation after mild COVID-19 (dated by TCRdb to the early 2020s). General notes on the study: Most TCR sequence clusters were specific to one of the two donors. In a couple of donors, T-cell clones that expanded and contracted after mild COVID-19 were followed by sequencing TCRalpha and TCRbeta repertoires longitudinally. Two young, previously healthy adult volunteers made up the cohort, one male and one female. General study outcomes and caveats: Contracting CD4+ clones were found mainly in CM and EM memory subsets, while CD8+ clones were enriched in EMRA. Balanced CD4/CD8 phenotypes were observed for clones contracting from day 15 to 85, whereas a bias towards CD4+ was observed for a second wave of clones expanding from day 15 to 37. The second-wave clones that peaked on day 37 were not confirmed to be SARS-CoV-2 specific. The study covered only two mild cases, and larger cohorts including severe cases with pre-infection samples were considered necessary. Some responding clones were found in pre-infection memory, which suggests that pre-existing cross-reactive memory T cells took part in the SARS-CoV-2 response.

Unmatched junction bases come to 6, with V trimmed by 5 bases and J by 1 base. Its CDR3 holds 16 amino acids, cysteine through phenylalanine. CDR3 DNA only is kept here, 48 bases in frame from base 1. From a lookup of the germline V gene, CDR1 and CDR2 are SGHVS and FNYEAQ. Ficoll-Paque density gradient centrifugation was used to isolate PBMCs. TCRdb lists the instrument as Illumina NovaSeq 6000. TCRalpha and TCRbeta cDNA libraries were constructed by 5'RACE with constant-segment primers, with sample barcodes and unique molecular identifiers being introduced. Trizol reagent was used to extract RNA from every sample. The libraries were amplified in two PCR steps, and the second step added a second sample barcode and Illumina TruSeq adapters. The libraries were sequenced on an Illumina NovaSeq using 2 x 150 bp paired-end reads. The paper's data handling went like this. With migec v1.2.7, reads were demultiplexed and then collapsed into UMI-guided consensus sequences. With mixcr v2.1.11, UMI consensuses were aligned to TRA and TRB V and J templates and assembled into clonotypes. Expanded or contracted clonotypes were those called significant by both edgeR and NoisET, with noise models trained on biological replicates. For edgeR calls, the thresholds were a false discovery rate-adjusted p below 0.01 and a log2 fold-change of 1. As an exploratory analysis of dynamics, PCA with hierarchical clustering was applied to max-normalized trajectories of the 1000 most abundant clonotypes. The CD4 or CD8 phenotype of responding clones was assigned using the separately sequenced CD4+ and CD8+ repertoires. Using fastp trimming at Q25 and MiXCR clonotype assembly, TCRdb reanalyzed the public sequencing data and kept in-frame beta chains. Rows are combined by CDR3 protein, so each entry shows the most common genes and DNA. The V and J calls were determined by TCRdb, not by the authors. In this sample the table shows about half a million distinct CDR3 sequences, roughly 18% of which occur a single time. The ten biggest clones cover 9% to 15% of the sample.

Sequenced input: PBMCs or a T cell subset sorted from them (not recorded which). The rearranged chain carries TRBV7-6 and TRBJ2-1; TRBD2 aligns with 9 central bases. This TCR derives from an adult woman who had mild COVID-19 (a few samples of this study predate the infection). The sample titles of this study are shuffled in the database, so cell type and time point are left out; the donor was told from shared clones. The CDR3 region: CASSALSGSSYNEQFF. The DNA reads TGTGCCAGCAGCGCTCTTAGCGGGAGTTCCTACAATGAGCAGTTCTTC.